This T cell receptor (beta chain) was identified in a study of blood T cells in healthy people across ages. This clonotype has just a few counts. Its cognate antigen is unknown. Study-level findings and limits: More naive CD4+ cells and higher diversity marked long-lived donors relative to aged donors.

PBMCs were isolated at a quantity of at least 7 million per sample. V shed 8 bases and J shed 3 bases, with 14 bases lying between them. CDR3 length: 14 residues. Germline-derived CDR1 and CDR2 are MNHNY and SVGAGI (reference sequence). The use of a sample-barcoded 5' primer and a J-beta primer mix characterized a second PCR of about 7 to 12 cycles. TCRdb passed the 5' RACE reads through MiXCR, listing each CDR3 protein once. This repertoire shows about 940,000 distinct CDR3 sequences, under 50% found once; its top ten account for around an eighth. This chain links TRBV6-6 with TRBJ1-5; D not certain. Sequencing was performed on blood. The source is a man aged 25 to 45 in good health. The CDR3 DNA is TGTGCCAGCGGACCGGACGGATCCAATCAGCCCCAGCATTTT. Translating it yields CASGPDGSNQPQHF.